The T cell receptor beta chain under discussion was sequenced for a study of blood T cells in healthy people across ages. CDR1 is SGDLS and CDR2 is YYNGEE in the germline V gene. Trimming shortened V by 0 bases and J by 0 bases, and 11 bases separated the two germline ends. CDR3 length equals 16 residues. A second PCR of roughly 7 to 11 cycles used a sample-barcoded 5' primer and a J-beta primer mix. In TCRdb, the 5' RACE reads were re-called with MiXCR into one record per CDR3 protein. The sample consists of 600,000 to 850,000 distinct CDR3 sequences, 43% of them appearing once. This TCR was recovered from a woman aged 60-75 years in good health. V gene TRBV9 combines with J gene TRBJ2-3, with D perhaps TRBD2 (6 bases). Input material: blood. CDR3 residues: CASSVDSRESTDTQYF. The CDR3 DNA reads as TGTGCCAGCAGCGTAGACTCGCGGGAAAGCACAGATACGCAGTATTTT. Filled out from reference TRBV9 and TRBJ2-3, the complete variable domain reads DSGVTQTPKHLITATGQRVTLRCSPRSGDLSVYWYQQSLDQGLQFLIQYYNGEERAKGNILERFSAQQFPDLHSELNLSSLELGDSALYFCASSVDSRESTDTQYFGPGTRLTVL.